What follows are 21 T cell receptor beta chains derived from one specimen sequenced in a study of neoadjuvant anti-PD-1 for oral cavity cancer. Generated by immunoSEQ multiplex PCR, the TCRdb table keeps only in-frame clones and is missing some. In the table there are 80,000 to 95,000 clones, roughly four fifths of which are singletons. The sequences come from PBMCs, collected before nivolumab (anti-PD-1) treatment. These receptors were collected from a person aged 40 to 85 with oral cavity squamous cell carcinoma.

The CDR3 DNA reads as TGTGCCAGCAGCTACAGGGGGCAGGCTGGGGCCAACGTCCTGACTTTC. Protein: CASSYRGQAGANVLTF. This chain joins TRBV7-8 and TRBJ2-6; 9 nucleotides line up with TRBD1. The V gene's germline CDR1 is SGHVS and CDR2 FQNEAQ. Unmatched junction bases numbered 3, after V lost 4 bases and J lost 2 bases. The CDR3 contains 16 residues.

The V gene is TRBV6-6, the J gene TRBJ1-3; D gene unclear. The ends were cut back, 6 bases at V and 1 base at J, with 10 bases in the middle. Per the germline V gene, CDR1 is MNHNY and CDR2 is SVGAGI (reference sequence). The CDR3 sequence is 14 residues long. The CDR3 sequence is CASSPGNSGNTIYF. The CDR3 nucleotides read TGTGCCAGCAGCCCCGGGAATTCTGGAAACACCATATATTTT.

The rearrangement joins TRBV6-5 to TRBJ1-3; TRBD1 might be the D (6 bases). Trimming took off 6 bases at V and 2 bases at J, with 11 bases between the two ends. Germline-derived CDR1 and CDR2 are MNHEY and SVGAGI. This CDR3 spans 14 amino acids. DNA of the CDR3: TGTGCCAGCAGGACAGGCGTCGCTGGAAACACCATATATTTT. Translated: CASRTGVAGNTIYF.

The V and J genes are TRBV6-6 and TRBJ1-2; D is unclear. CDR1 MNHNY and CDR2 SVGAGI come from the germline V gene (reference sequence). Trimming shortened V by 5 bases and J by 2 bases, and 9 bases separated the two germline ends. This CDR3 contains 13 residues. The CDR3 DNA sequence: TGTGCCAGCAGTAGCTGGATCAACTATGGCTACACCTTC. Translated, it gives CASSSWINYGYTF.

CDR3 amino acids: CASSYSNDGVWNTEAFF. The CDR3 bases are TGTGCCAGCAGTTACTCGAATGACGGGGTGTGGAACACTGAAGCTTTCTTT. This rearrangement joins TRBV6-7 to TRBJ1-1; D unresolved. TRBV6-7 is recorded as an ORF, its role being uncertain. V lost 0 bases and J lost 1, with 15 bases in between. The CDR3 loop spans 17 amino acids.

The chain carries TRBV10-3 and TRBJ2-7, with a tentative D call TRBD2 (5 bases). The V gene lost 4 bases and the J gene lost 7 bases, with 17 bases spanning the gap. Germline CDR1 reads ENHRY; CDR2 reads SYGVKD. There are 14 residues in the CDR3. CDR3 nucleotide sequence: TGTGCCATCAGTGGGGCGGGCCTCCAAGGGGAGCAGTACTTC. Amino acid sequence: CAISGAGLQGEQYF.

The rearrangement uses TRBV29-1 and TRBJ1-2; D is ambiguous. Trimming shortened V by 5 bases and J by 0 bases, and 7 bases separated the two germline ends. Germline CDR1 SQVTM, CDR2 ANQGSEA. This CDR3 contains 12 residues. CDR3 DNA sequence: TGCAGCGTTCGATATACTAACTATGGCTACACCTTC. This translates into CSVRYTNYGYTF. The full variable domain, completed using reference TRBV29-1 and TRBJ1-2, is SAVISQKPSRDICQRGTSLTIQCQVDSQVTMMFWYRQQPGQSLTLIATANQGSEATYESGFVIDKFPISRPNLTFSTLTVSNMSPEDSSIYLCSVRYTNYGYTFGSGTRLTVV.

With regard to this clone: An end of the junction does not agree with germline; a read error may underlie this. V gene TRBV2 combines with J gene TRBJ2-3; D might be TRBD2 (5 bases). Germline CDR1 reads SNHLY; CDR2 reads FYNNEI. The CDR3 extends over 14 amino acids. CDR3 residues: CASSEGLATDTQYF. The DNA for the CDR3 is TGTGCCAGCAGCGAAGGACTGGCCACAGATACGCAGTATTTT.

The CDR3 DNA reads TGCAGCGTTGATTACAGCTCCTACAATGAGCAGTTCTTC. It encodes CSVDYSSYNEQFF. The gene calls are TRBV29-1 and TRBJ2-1; no clear D. CDR3 length: 13 residues. The V end lost 3 bases, the J end lost 0 bases, and 6 bases lay between the germline ends. The germline CDR1 and CDR2 sequences are SQVTM and ANQGSEA.

CDR3 DNA sequence: TGTGCCAGCAAAGGTGGGTTTCAGGGATACGAGCAGTACTTC. Translation gives CASKGGFQGYEQYF. The chain recombines TRBV2 with TRBJ2-7; possible D gene TRBD1, 5 bases. Germline-derived CDR1 and CDR2 are SNHLY and FYNNEI. The CDR3 is 14 residues long. V lost 7 bases, J lost 4 bases, and 17 bases lay in between.

This chain joins TRBV5-6 and TRBJ2-7; D is possibly TRBD1 (5 bases). V was trimmed by 2 bases and J by 5 bases, leaving 5 bases between them. Germline CDR1 SGHDT, CDR2 YYEEEE. The CDR3 is 11 amino acids. In DNA form, the CDR3 reads TGTGCCAGCAGCTTCAGGGACGAGCAGTACTTC. This translates into CASSFRDEQYF.

The CDR3 nucleotides are TGCGCCAGCAGCCCGGGGGGAGGGCCAGAAGAGACCCAGTACTTC. Protein: CASSPGGGPEETQYF. The chain employs TRBV5-1 and TRBJ2-5, with 7 positions matching TRBD2. Germline V gene lookup returns CDR1 SGHRS and CDR2 YFSETQ. CDR3 length equals 15 residues. V lost 4 bases, J lost 3 bases, and 9 bases stayed unmatched. The full variable domain, rest sourced from reference TRBV5-1 and TRBJ2-5, is KAGVTQTPRYLIKTRGQQVTLSCSPISGHRSVSWYQQTPGQGLQFLFEYFSETQRNKGNFPGRFSGRQFSNSRSEMNVSTLELGDSALYLCASSPGGGPEETQYFGPGTRLLVL.

The count of this clone is one. This chain uses TRBV6-4 with TRBJ1-1; unclear D gene. The CDR3 is made up of 12 amino acids. The V gene lost 2 bases and the J gene lost 2 bases, with 3 bases spanning the gap. The germline gives CDR1 MRHNA, CDR2 SNTAGT. CDR3 loop: CASSDRNTEAFF. CDR3 bases: TGTGCCAGCAGTGACAGAAACACTGAAGCTTTCTTT.

This chain uses TRBV4-1 with TRBJ2-7; D unclear. Trimming took off 3 bases at V and 3 bases at J, with 3 bases between the two ends. In germline, CDR1 is MGHRA, CDR2 YSYEKL. The CDR3 totals 11 residues. The CDR3 loop is CASSHLYEQYF. CDR3 in DNA: TGCGCCAGCAGCCACCTCTACGAGCAGTACTTC.

The V call is TRBV7-8, the J call TRBJ2-7, with D perhaps being TRBD1 or TRBD2 (5 bases each). Germline values: CDR1 SGHVS, CDR2 FQNEAQ. V was shortened by 1 base and J by 1 base, with 14 bases between the two germline ends. The CDR3 spans 16 residues. DNA of the CDR3: TGTGCCAGCAGCTTAGTAGGGACCCGAGATTCCTACGAGCAGTACTTC. This sequence encodes CASSLVGTRDSYEQYF. Looking up the rest from reference TRBV7-8 and TRBJ2-7 gives the full variable domain: GAGVSQSPRYKVAKRGQDVALRCDPISGHVSLFWYQQALGQGPEFLTYFQNEAQLDKSGLPSDRFFAERPEGSVSTLKIQRTQQEDSAVYLCASSLVGTRDSYEQYFGPGTRLTVT.

There are a few counts of this clone. The chain is built from TRBV14 and TRBJ2-5; 9 nucleotides match TRBD2. Germline loops: CDR1 SGHDN, CDR2 FVKESK. Trimming at V came to 2 bases and at J to 5 bases, leaving 6 bases not matched to a gene. This CDR3 has 15 amino acids. Here the CDR3 DNA reads TGTGCCAGCAGCCAACTAGCGGGACGAGTCGAGACCCAGTACTTC. Its protein product is CASSQLAGRVETQYF.

This rearrangement joins TRBV5-6 to TRBJ1-3, with D possibly TRBD1 on 6 matching bases. Trimming removed 9 bases from V and 0 bases from J, with 13 bases in between. CDR1 SGHDT and CDR2 YYEEEE come from the germline V gene. The CDR3 length is 14 residues. CDR3 region: CATFVQGSGNTIYF. Here the CDR3 DNA reads TGTGCCACCTTCGTACAGGGCTCTGGAAACACCATATATTTT.

The chain links TRBV2 to TRBJ1-3; perhaps TRBD1 as D (6 bases). The CDR3 runs 13 residues. The germline V gene has CDR1 SNHLY and CDR2 FYNNEI. Deletions cut 8 bases from V and 3 bases from J, with 11 bases between. The CDR3 here is CASPDSFGNTIYF. DNA for the CDR3: TGTGCCAGCCCGGACAGTTTTGGAAACACCATATATTTT.

This clone occurred a few times. The chain is built from TRBV14 and TRBJ2-7; no reliable D call. Germline V gene lookup returns CDR1 SGHDN and CDR2 FVKESK. This CDR3 has 13 amino acids. Trimming cost V 4 bases and J 2 bases, with 9 bases left between them. The CDR3 DNA sequence: TGTGCCAGCAGCCCCCGACGGACCTACGAGCAGTACTTC. Translated: CASSPRRTYEQYF.

The chain recombines TRBV4-1 with TRBJ2-7; 9 bases align to TRBD1. CDR1 MGHRA and CDR2 YSYEKL come from the germline V gene. The CDR3 is 16 residues long. The trim removed 2 bases at V and 2 bases at J, leaving 7 bases unmatched. CDR3 amino acids: CASSQMPGQGPYEQYF. The CDR3 DNA reads as TGCGCCAGCAGCCAAATGCCGGGACAGGGTCCCTACGAGCAGTACTTC.

V is TRBV9 and J is TRBJ2-3; D gene uncertain. Germline V gene lookup returns CDR1 SGDLS and CDR2 YYNGEE. The CDR3 runs to 12 residues. Between the trimmed V and J ends, which lost 0 bases and 6 bases, there was a span of 5 bases. The CDR3 sequence: CASSVGRDTQYF. In nucleotides, the CDR3 is TGTGCCAGCAGCGTAGGAAGGGATACGCAGTATTTT.